This TCR beta chain stems from a study of blood T cell repertoires in COVID-19. The germline V gene has CDR1 SGHNT and CDR2 YYREEE (reference sequence). The CDR3 runs to 15 residues. Trimming at V came to 4 bases and at J to 5 bases, leaving 4 bases not matched to a gene. Generated by immunoSEQ multiplex PCR, the TCRdb table keeps only in-frame clones and is missing some. In the table there are roughly 55,000 clones, about 86% of which are singletons. The rearrangement uses TRBV5-4 and TRBJ2-2; TRBD1 aligns across 11 bases. Sequencing used peripheral blood. The TCR was taken from a man aged 70-80 years with active COVID-19. This chain's CDR3 is CASSQGTGGTGELFF. The CDR3 DNA reads as TGTGCCAGCAGCCAGGGGACAGGGGGGACCGGGGAGCTGTTTTTT.